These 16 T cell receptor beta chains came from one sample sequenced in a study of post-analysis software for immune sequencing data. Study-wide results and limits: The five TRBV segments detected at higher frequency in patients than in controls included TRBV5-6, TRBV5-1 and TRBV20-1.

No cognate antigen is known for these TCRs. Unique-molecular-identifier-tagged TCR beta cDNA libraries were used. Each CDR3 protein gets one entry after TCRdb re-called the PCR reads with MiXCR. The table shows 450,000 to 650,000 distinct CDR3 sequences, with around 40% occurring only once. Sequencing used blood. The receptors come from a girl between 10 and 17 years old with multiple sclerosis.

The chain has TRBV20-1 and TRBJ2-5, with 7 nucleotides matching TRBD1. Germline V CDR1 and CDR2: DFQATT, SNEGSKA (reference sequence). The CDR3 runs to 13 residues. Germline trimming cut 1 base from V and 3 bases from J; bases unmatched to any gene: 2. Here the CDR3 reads CSARVTGEETQYF. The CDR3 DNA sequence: TGCAGTGCTAGAGTTACAGGGGAAGAGACCCAGTACTTC.

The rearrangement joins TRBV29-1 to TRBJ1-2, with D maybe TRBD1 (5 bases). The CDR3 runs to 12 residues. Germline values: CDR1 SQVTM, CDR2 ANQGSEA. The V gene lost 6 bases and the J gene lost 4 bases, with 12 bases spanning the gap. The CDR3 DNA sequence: TGCAGCGTGGCACGACAGTCCTATGGCTACACCTTC. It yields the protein CSVARQSYGYTF.

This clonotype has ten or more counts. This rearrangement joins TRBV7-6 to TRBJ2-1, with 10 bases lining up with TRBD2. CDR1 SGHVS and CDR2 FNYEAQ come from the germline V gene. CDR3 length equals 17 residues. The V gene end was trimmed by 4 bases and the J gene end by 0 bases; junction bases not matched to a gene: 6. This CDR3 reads CASSSRTSGSSYNEQFF. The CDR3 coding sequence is TGTGCCAGCAGCTCCCGGACTAGCGGAAGCTCCTACAATGAGCAGTTCTTC.

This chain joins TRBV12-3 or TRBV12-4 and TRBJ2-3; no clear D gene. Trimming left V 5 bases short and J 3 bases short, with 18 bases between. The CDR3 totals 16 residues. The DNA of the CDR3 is TGTGCCAGCAGTCCGCCAAGGTCGTATCCGACAGATACGCAGTATTTT. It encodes CASSPPRSYPTDTQYF.

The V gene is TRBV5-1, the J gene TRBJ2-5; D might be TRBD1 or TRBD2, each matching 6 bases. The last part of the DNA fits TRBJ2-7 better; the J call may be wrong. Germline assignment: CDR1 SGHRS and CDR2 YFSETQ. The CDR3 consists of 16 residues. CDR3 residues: CASSLAWGDKSYEQYF. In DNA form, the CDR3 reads TGCGCCAGCAGCTTGGCTTGGGGGGACAAATCCTACGAGCAGTACTTC.

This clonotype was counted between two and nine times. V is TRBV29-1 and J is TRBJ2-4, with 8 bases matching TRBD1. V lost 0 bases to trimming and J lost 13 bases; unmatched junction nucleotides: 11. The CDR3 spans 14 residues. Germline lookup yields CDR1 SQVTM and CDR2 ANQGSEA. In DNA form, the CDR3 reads TGCAGCGTTGAAGATAGGGACAGGTCGTCGCAGCAGTACTTC. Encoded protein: CSVEDRDRSSQQYF.

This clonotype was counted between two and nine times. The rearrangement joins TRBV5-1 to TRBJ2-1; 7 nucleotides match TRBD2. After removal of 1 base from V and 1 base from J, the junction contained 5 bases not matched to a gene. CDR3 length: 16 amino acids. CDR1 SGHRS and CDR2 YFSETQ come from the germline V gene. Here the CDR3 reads CASSLPRGVSYNEQFF. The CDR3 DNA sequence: TGCGCCAGCAGCTTGCCCCGGGGGGTTTCCTACAATGAGCAGTTCTTC.

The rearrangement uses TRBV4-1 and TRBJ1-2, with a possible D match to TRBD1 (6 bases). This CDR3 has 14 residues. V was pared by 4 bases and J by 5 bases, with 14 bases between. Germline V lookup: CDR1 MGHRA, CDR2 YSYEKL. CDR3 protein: CASSRLQGTYGYTF. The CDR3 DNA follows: TGCGCCAGCAGCCGGCTTCAGGGGACTTATGGCTACACCTTC.

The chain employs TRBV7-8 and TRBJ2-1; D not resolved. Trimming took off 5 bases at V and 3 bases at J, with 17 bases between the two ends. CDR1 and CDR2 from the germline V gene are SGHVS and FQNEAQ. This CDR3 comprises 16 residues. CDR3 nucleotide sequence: TGTGCCAGCAGCCCAGCCGTGGGTAGCTTCTACAATGAGCAGTTCTTC. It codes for CASSPAVGSFYNEQFF.

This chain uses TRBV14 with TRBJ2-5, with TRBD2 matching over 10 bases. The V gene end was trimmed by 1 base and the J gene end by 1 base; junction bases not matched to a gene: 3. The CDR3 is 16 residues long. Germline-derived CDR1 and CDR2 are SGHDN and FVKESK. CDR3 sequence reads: CASSQGLAGAQETQYF. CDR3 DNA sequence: TGTGCCAGCAGCCAAGGGCTAGCGGGGGCCCAAGAGACCCAGTACTTC.

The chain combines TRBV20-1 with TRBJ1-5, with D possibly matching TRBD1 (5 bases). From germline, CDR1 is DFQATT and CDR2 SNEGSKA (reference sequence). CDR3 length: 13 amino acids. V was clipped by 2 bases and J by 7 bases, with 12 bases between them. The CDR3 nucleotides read TGCAGTGCTAGATATGGGGCCAAACAGCCCCAGCATTTT. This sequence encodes CSARYGAKQPQHF.

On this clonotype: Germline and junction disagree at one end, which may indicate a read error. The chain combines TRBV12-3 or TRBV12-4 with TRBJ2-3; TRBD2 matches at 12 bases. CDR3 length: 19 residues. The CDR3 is CASSLQRLAGGPGGDAQYF. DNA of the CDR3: TGTGCCAGCAGTTTACAACGCCTAGCGGGGGGGCCGGGAGGAGATGCGCAGTATTTT.

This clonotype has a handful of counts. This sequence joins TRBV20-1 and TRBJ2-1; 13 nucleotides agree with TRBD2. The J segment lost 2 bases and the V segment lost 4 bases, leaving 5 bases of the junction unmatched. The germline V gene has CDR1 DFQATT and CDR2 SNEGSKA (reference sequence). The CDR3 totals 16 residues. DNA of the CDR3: TGCAGTGCTAAAACTAGCGGGAGGGCAACCTACAATGAGCAGTTCTTC. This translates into CSAKTSGRATYNEQFF.

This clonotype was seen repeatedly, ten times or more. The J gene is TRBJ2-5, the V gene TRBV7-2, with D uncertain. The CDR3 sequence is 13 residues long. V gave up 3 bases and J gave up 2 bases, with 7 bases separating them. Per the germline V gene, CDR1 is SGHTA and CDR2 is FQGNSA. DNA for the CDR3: TGTGCCAGCAGCTTTAAACCTCAAGAGACCCAGTACTTC. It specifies CASSFKPQETQYF.

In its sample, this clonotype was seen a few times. CDR3 sequence: CASSWDGPQFF. The CDR3 coding sequence is TGTGCCAGCAGTTGGGACGGCCCCCAGTTCTTC. The chain carries TRBV5-6 and TRBJ2-1; D possibly matches TRBD1 or TRBD2 (5 bases each). The CDR3 is made up of 11 amino acids. Germline values: CDR1 SGHDT, CDR2 YYEEEE. Trimming stripped 5 bases from V and 13 bases from J, with 13 bases between.

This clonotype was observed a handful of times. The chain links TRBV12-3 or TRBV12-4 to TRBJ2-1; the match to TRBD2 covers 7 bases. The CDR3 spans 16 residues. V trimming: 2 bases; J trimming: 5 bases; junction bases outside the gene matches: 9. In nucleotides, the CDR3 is TGTGCCAGCAGTTTATTAGCCAGCGGGGTCGACAATGAGCAGTTCTTC. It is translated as CASSLLASGVDNEQFF.